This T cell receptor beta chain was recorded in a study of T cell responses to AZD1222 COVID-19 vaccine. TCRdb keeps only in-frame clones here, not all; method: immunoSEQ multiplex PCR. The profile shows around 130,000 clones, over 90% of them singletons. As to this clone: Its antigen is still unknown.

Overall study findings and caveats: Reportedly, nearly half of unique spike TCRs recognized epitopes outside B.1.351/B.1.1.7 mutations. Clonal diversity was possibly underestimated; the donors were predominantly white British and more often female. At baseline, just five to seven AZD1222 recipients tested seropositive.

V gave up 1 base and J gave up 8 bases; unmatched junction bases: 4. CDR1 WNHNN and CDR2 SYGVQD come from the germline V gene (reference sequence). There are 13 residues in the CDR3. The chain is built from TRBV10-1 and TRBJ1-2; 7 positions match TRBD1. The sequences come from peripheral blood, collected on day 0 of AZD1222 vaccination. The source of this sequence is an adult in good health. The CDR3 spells CASSEWTGGGYTF. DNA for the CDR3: TGCGCCAGCAGTGAGTGGACAGGTGGAGGCTACACCTTC.